Below are 24 T cell receptor beta chains sequenced from a single sample in a study of cytomegalovirus exposure and HLA in healthy donors. Sequenced by immunoSEQ multiplex PCR; TCRdb stores in-frame clones only, minus some. The top ten hold about 2.1% of the sample, which has 100,000 to 150,000 clones, over 85% seen once. The sample comprised PBMCs. The receptors originated from a woman between 18 and 29 years old in good health and CMV-seronegative.

The chain recombines TRBV9 with TRBJ2-7, with D possibly matching TRBD1 (6 bases). The CDR3 consists of 16 residues. Germline CDR1 SGDLS, CDR2 YYNGEE. Trimming stripped 2 bases from V and 4 bases from J, with 19 bases between. CDR3 amino acids: CASSVIRTVREYEQYF. The DNA for the CDR3 is TGTGCCAGCAGCGTTATACGGACAGTACGGGAATACGAGCAGTACTTC.

The rearrangement joins TRBV18 to TRBJ1-1; D is unclear. The CDR3 extends over 12 amino acids. With 4 bases removed from V and 7 bases from J, the gap between germline ends came to 10 bases. The germline V gene encodes CDR1 KGHSH and CDR2 LQKENI. CDR3 in amino acids: CASSLSGNEAFF. DNA of the CDR3: TGTGCCAGCTCACTCTCCGGGAATGAAGCTTTCTTT.

This clone was seen many times. This chain uses TRBV7-9 with TRBJ2-1; 7 nucleotides line up with TRBD2. Germline CDR1 reads SEHNR; CDR2 reads FQNEAQ (reference sequence). Germline trimming cut 4 bases from V and 7 bases from J; bases unmatched to any gene: 7. The CDR3 is made up of 14 amino acids. In DNA form, the CDR3 reads TGTGCCAGCAGCTCCGAGACTAGCACTAATGAGCAGTTCTTC. Translation gives CASSSETSTNEQFF.

This clone was found once. The chain is built from TRBV6-4 and TRBJ2-3; TRBD2 aligns across 8 bases. The CDR3 has 16 residues. Per the germline V gene, CDR1 is MRHNA and CDR2 is SNTAGT. V was pared by 2 bases and J by 4 bases, with 8 bases of the junction left unmatched. The DNA of the CDR3 is TGTGCCAGCAGTGACCAAAGCGGGAGTGGGTCAGATACGCAGTATTTT. Translated, it gives CASSDQSGSGSDTQYF.

A word on this clone: The same CDR3 is also encoded by other DNA sequences in this sample. The rearrangement links TRBV27 to TRBJ2-7; TRBD1 matches 8 bases. Unmatched junction bases numbered 3, after V lost 3 bases and J lost 2 bases. In germline, CDR1 is MNHEY, CDR2 SMNVEV (reference sequence). This CDR3 is built from 14 residues. The CDR3 region is CASSFQGAPYEQYF. DNA of the CDR3: TGTGCCAGCAGTTTTCAGGGGGCTCCCTACGAGCAGTACTTC.

The chain recombines TRBV6-5 with TRBJ1-1; D gene uncertain. CDR3 length equals 13 residues. Germline CDR1 reads MNHEY; CDR2 reads SVGAGI. V lost 4 bases to trimming and J lost 1 base, with 7 bases between them. The CDR3 protein is CASSSHKNTEAFF. Here the CDR3 DNA reads TGTGCCAGCAGTTCCCACAAGAACACTGAAGCTTTCTTT.

The chain links TRBV5-1 to TRBJ2-5; D ambiguous. The CDR3 spans 15 residues. CDR1 is SGHRS and CDR2 is YFSETQ in the germline V gene. V gave up 0 bases and J gave up 0 bases, with 9 bases separating them. This chain's CDR3 is CASSLVATYQETQYF. For the CDR3, the DNA is TGCGCCAGCAGCTTGGTGGCCACGTACCAAGAGACCCAGTACTTC.

This clone was observed a handful of times. The V and J genes are TRBV19 and TRBJ1-4; TRBD1 matches at 9 bases. J lost 6 bases, V lost 7 bases, and 3 bases had no gene match. This CDR3 has 13 amino acids. Germline CDR1 is LNHDA and CDR2 is SQIVND (reference sequence). This CDR3 is CASMGQGDEKLFF. CDR3 DNA sequence: TGTGCCAGTATGGGACAGGGAGATGAAAAACTGTTTTTT.

The chain has TRBV28 and TRBJ1-1; D is undetermined. CDR1 and CDR2 (germline): MDHEN, SYDVKM. The CDR3 runs to 15 residues. V was trimmed by 6 bases and J by 1 base, leaving 15 bases between them. The CDR3 spells CASSRAGSGNTEAFF. The DNA for the CDR3 is TGTGCCAGCAGCCGAGCGGGGTCTGGGAACACTGAAGCTTTCTTT.

This clone was detected a few times. The rearrangement links TRBV6-5 to TRBJ1-5; perhaps TRBD1 as D (5 bases). CDR1 and CDR2 from the germline V gene are MNHEY and SVGAGI. Between the trimmed V and J ends, which lost 6 bases and 5 bases, there was a span of 11 bases. The CDR3 has 13 residues. The CDR3: CASSRGGDQPQHF. The CDR3 nucleotides read TGTGCCAGCAGCCGGGGGGGAGATCAGCCCCAGCATTTT.

This chain joins TRBV30 and TRBJ1-5; the D gene is possibly TRBD1 (5 bases). Germline values: CDR1 GTSNPN, CDR2 SVGIG (reference sequence). There are 13 residues in the CDR3. The V gene lost 2 bases and the J gene lost 2 bases, with 7 bases spanning the gap. The CDR3 nucleotides read TGTGCCTGGAGTACACAGGGCAATCAGCCCCAGCATTTT. Translating gives CAWSTQGNQPQHF.

V is TRBV6-1 and J is TRBJ2-1; a possible D gene is TRBD1 (5 bases). The germline CDR1 and CDR2 sequences are MNHNS and SASEGT. The CDR3 is 15 amino acids. The V end lost 6 bases, the J end lost 0 bases, and 12 bases lay between the germline ends. The chain's CDR3 is CASRLDTASYNEQFF. Written as DNA, the CDR3 is TGTGCCAGCAGATTGGACACAGCCTCCTACAATGAGCAGTTCTTC.

The chain is built from TRBV30 and TRBJ2-7; unclear D gene. V was shortened by 1 base and J by 5 bases, with 9 bases between the two germline ends. This CDR3 has 12 amino acids. CDR1 is GTSNPN and CDR2 is SVGIG in the germline V gene (reference sequence). CDR3 in amino acids: CAWSARLDEQYF. CDR3 bases: TGTGCCTGGAGTGCGAGGCTTGACGAGCAGTACTTC.

CDR3 loop: CASSFKGHLYNEQFF. CDR3 nucleotides: TGTGCCAGCAGTTTTAAGGGACACCTATACAATGAGCAGTTCTTC. The chain employs TRBV27 and TRBJ2-1; the D gene is possibly TRBD1 (6 bases). The V end lost 3 bases, the J end lost 4 bases, and 13 bases lay between the germline ends. The CDR3 length is 15 residues. From germline, CDR1 is MNHEY and CDR2 SMNVEV (reference sequence).

V and J are TRBV6-4 and TRBJ2-7; 7 positions match TRBD2. The CDR3 has 18 amino acids. The germline V gene has CDR1 MRHNA and CDR2 SNTAGT. V lost 4 bases to trimming and J lost 3 bases; unmatched junction nucleotides: 18. CDR3 DNA: TGTGCCAGCAGTGGGACCCTTCCACCGGGGGAGGGCCTCTACGAGCAGTACTTC. The encoded protein is CASSGTLPPGEGLYEQYF.

For this clone: This specimen includes other DNA sequences encoding the same CDR3. The gene calls are TRBV6-4 and TRBJ2-3, with TRBD2 identical over 9 bases. The CDR3 sequence is 15 residues long. V lost 4 bases, J lost 2 bases, and 4 bases stayed unmatched. CDR1 MRHNA and CDR2 SNTAGT come from the germline V gene. This chain's CDR3 is CASSGLAGSTDTQYF. The CDR3 DNA follows: TGTGCCAGCAGTGGGCTAGCGGGGTCCACAGATACGCAGTATTTT.

The chain employs TRBV7-9 and TRBJ2-3; TRBD2 aligns across 7 bases. Per the germline V gene, CDR1 is SEHNR and CDR2 is FQNEAQ (reference sequence). The V gene end was trimmed by 1 base and the J gene end by 5 bases; junction bases not matched to a gene: 6. The CDR3 spans 15 residues. In nucleotides, the CDR3 is TGTGCCAGCAGCTTAGGCGCGGGAGTGTTAGATACGCAGTATTTT. Translation gives CASSLGAGVLDTQYF.

The J gene is TRBJ1-3, the V gene TRBV28; a weak D match, TRBD1 (6 bases). The CDR3 sequence is 18 residues long. Germline V gene lookup returns CDR1 MDHEN and CDR2 SYDVKM. Trimming cost V 2 bases and J 8 bases, with 25 bases left between them. The CDR3 DNA reads TGTGCCAGCAGTTTACCCCGACTACAGGGAACCACACCGGACACCATATATTTT. It translates to CASSLPRLQGTTPDTIYF.

The chain couples TRBV5-6 to TRBJ2-4; D may be TRBD1 (6 bases). This CDR3 is built from 12 residues. V lost 4 bases, J lost 10 bases, and 12 bases lay in between. Per germline, CDR1 SGHDT and CDR2 YYEEEE. CDR3 nucleotide sequence: TGTGCCAGCAGCCGAAGGGGGAATATTCAGTACTTC. This codes for CASSRRGNIQYF.

The V call is TRBV18, the J call TRBJ1-1, with 10 nucleotides matching TRBD1. The CDR3 runs to 15 residues. V shed 3 bases, J shed 3 bases, and the junction held 4 bases outside the gene matches. In germline, CDR1 is KGHSH, CDR2 LQKENI. Here the CDR3 DNA reads TGTGCCAGCTCACCCCAAGGGACAGGGGACACTGAAGCTTTCTTT. This sequence encodes CASSPQGTGDTEAFF.

V and J are TRBV19 and TRBJ2-4; no reliable D call. Germline V gene sequence: CDR1 LNHDA, CDR2 SQIVND (reference sequence). Trimming took off 6 bases at V and 9 bases at J, with 15 bases between the two ends. This CDR3 spans 13 amino acids. In nucleotides, the CDR3 is TGTGCCAGTAGCCGAAGAAGCCAATCCATTCAGTACTTC. Protein: CASSRRSQSIQYF.

The rearrangement links TRBV28 to TRBJ2-7, with D perhaps matching TRBD1 (6 bases). With 2 bases removed from V and 2 bases from J, the gap between germline ends came to 10 bases. The CDR3 sequence is 14 residues long. Per germline, CDR1 MDHEN and CDR2 SYDVKM. The CDR3 reads CASSLIRTAYEQYF. CDR3 DNA: TGTGCCAGCAGTTTAATTCGGACAGCCTACGAGCAGTACTTC. The full variable domain, completed using reference TRBV28 and TRBJ2-7, is DVKVTQSSRYLVKRTGEKVFLECVQDMDHENMFWYRQDPGLGLRLIYFSYDVKMKEKGDIPEGYSVSREKKERFSLILESASTNQTSMYLCASSLIRTAYEQYFGPGTRLTVT.

V gene TRBV19 combines with J gene TRBJ2-4; D may be TRBD1 (6 bases). The germline V and J ends were trimmed by 1 base and 6 bases, with 16 bases remaining between them. The CDR3 covers 16 residues. Germline CDR1 and CDR2: LNHDA and SQIVND (reference sequence). This CDR3 is CASSIGAGAIGNIQYF. CDR3 coding DNA: TGTGCCAGTAGTATAGGGGCAGGGGCTATAGGAAACATTCAGTACTTC.

The chain recombines TRBV2 with TRBJ1-5, with D unclear. The CDR3 covers 15 residues. Germline-derived CDR1 and CDR2 are SNHLY and FYNNEI. The V gene lost 6 bases and the J gene lost 5 bases, with 17 bases spanning the gap. CDR3 amino acids: CASRSVRGRHQPQHF. CDR3 coding DNA: TGTGCCAGCAGGAGTGTACGGGGTAGGCATCAGCCCCAGCATTTT.